The 13 T cell receptor beta chains presented below share a single source sample, sequenced in a study of T cell responses to AZD1222 COVID-19 vaccine. The repertoire was sequenced with immunoSEQ multiplex PCR; TCRdb's copy has only in-frame clones and lacks some. The sample carries tens of thousands of clones, approximately 88% recorded once. The material was peripheral blood, obtained on day 0 of AZD1222 vaccination. These receptors were taken from an adult in good health.

The gene calls are TRBV3-1 (or the pseudogene TRBV3-2) and TRBJ1-1; D is ambiguous. V was trimmed by 0 bases and J by 0 bases, leaving 17 bases between them. Germline V gene data show CDR1 as LGHDT and CDR2 as YNNKEL (reference sequence). The CDR3 runs to 18 residues. Written as DNA, the CDR3 is TGTGCCAGCAGCCAAGATCTACGGACGGCAAACATGAACACTGAAGCTTTCTTT. Protein sequence: CASSQDLRTANMNTEAFF.

The chain links TRBV15 to TRBJ2-7, with D perhaps TRBD2 (5 bases). The CDR3 length is 14 residues. V was pared by 0 bases and J by 2 bases, with 8 bases between. Germline lookup yields CDR1 LNHNV and CDR2 YYDKDF (reference sequence). For the CDR3, the DNA is TGTGCCACCAGCAGAGATTTTAGCGCCTACGAGCAGTACTTC. Its translation is CATSRDFSAYEQYF.

The J gene is TRBJ1-1, the V gene TRBV7-2; TRBD1 might be the D (5 bases). This CDR3 contains 13 residues. Germline V CDR1 and CDR2: SGHTA, FQGNSA. The germline V and J ends were trimmed by 8 bases and 0 bases, with 10 bases remaining between them. Here the CDR3 DNA reads TGTGCCAGCGGCGACAGACTGAACACTGAAGCTTTCTTT. It codes for CASGDRLNTEAFF.

The genes are TRBV18 and TRBJ2-3, with 11 bases aligning to TRBD2. After removal of 5 bases from V and 4 bases from J, the junction contained 5 bases not matched to a gene. Germline V CDR1 and CDR2: KGHSH, LQKENI. The CDR3 is 15 residues long. The CDR3 coding sequence is TGTGCCAGCTCAGTGACTAGCGGGAATCCAGATACGCAGTATTTT. Translated, it gives CASSVTSGNPDTQYF.

V is TRBV27 and J is TRBJ2-1; either TRBD1 or TRBD2 may supply D (5 bases each). Trimming took off 6 bases at V and 5 bases at J, with 14 bases between the two ends. This CDR3 spans 14 amino acids. Germline CDR1 reads MNHEY; CDR2 reads SMNVEV (reference sequence). CDR3 residues: CASRPGRTHNEQFF. The CDR3 bases are TGTGCCAGCAGGCCGGGACGGACCCACAATGAGCAGTTCTTC.

This clone was picked up one time. The CDR3 DNA reads TGTGCCAGCAGTCCCGAGAACTATGGCTACACCTTC. Translation: CASSPENYGYTF. This chain uses TRBV2 with TRBJ1-2; D gene unclear. Trimming left V 5 bases short and J 2 bases short, with 6 bases between. CDR1 SNHLY and CDR2 FYNNEI come from the germline V gene. The CDR3 runs to 12 residues. Filled out from reference TRBV2 and TRBJ1-2, the complete variable domain reads EPEVTQTPSHQVTQMGQEVILRCVPISNHLYFYWYRQILGQKVEFLVSFYNNEISEKSEIFDDQFSVERPDGSNFTLKIRSTKLEDSAMYFCASSPENYGYTFGSGTRLTVV.

The J gene is TRBJ2-7, the V gene TRBV4-1; 8 bases agree with TRBD2. The CDR3 is 16 amino acids. Germline V lookup: CDR1 MGHRA, CDR2 YSYEKL. V gave up 3 bases and J gave up 0 bases; unmatched junction bases: 7. CDR3: CASSHQLAALSYEQYF. CDR3 DNA: TGCGCCAGCAGCCACCAACTAGCGGCACTCTCCTACGAGCAGTACTTC.

V is TRBV27 and J is TRBJ1-2; D might be TRBD1 (5 bases). The CDR3 is 14 amino acids. With 3 bases removed from V and 4 bases from J, the gap between germline ends came to 12 bases. Germline CDR1 reads MNHEY; CDR2 reads SMNVEV (reference sequence). CDR3 DNA sequence: TGTGCCAGCAGTTTGGACATCTCGGGCTATGGCTACACCTTC. Its protein is CASSLDISGYGYTF.

This chain connects TRBV2 to TRBJ2-7; D remains unclear. Trimming pared 3 bases from V and 3 bases from J, leaving 9 bases between. The germline gives CDR1 SNHLY, CDR2 FYNNEI. This CDR3 spans 13 amino acids. DNA for the CDR3: TGTGCCAGCAGTGAGGAATGGGGCTACGAGCAGTACTTC. It codes for CASSEEWGYEQYF.

This clone was picked up one time. The chain links TRBV7-3 to TRBJ1-1; the D gene is possibly TRBD1 (6 bases). Germline V gene sequence: CDR1 SGHTA, CDR2 FQGTGA. This CDR3 is built from 17 residues. The V and J ends lost 1 base and 0 bases respectively, with 15 bases between them. The CDR3 here is CASSLKGGGTLNTEAFF. Here the CDR3 DNA reads TGTGCCAGCAGCTTAAAAGGCGGGGGGACATTGAACACTGAAGCTTTCTTT.

This clone appeared a single time. The chain has TRBV27 and TRBJ2-1, with 14 positions matching TRBD2. The CDR3 has 18 residues. Germline-derived CDR1 and CDR2 are MNHEY and SMNVEV (reference sequence). V shed 6 bases and J 4 bases; nucleotides not matched to a gene: 11. CDR3 nucleotide sequence: TGTGCCAGCAGAAAGTACGGGACTAGCGGGAGAAGGTACAATGAGCAGTTCTTC. Translation: CASRKYGTSGRRYNEQFF.

This chain connects TRBV5-4 to TRBJ2-7; D may be TRBD1 (5 bases). Trimming took off 1 base at V and 3 bases at J, with 8 bases between the two ends. The CDR3 has 13 residues. Germline loops: CDR1 SGHNT, CDR2 YYREEE (reference sequence). Here the CDR3 reads CASSLTGRYEQYF. In nucleotides, the CDR3 is TGTGCCAGCAGCTTGACAGGCCGCTACGAGCAGTACTTC.

The V call is TRBV7-2, the J call TRBJ1-2; maybe TRBD1 (5 bases). Trimming removed 1 base from V and 7 bases from J, with 13 bases in between. CDR1 and CDR2 (germline): SGHTA, FQGNSA. The CDR3 loop spans 14 amino acids. The CDR3 spells CASSLEAGRGGYTF. In DNA, the CDR3 is TGTGCCAGCAGCTTAGAGGCAGGGCGGGGTGGCTACACCTTC. The full variable domain, rest sourced from reference TRBV7-2 and TRBJ1-2, is GAGVSQSPSNKVTEKGKDVELRCDPISGHTALYWYRQSLGQGLEFLIYFQGNSAPDKSGLPSDRFSAERTGGSVSTLTIQRTQQEDSAVYLCASSLEAGRGGYTFGSGTRLTVV.